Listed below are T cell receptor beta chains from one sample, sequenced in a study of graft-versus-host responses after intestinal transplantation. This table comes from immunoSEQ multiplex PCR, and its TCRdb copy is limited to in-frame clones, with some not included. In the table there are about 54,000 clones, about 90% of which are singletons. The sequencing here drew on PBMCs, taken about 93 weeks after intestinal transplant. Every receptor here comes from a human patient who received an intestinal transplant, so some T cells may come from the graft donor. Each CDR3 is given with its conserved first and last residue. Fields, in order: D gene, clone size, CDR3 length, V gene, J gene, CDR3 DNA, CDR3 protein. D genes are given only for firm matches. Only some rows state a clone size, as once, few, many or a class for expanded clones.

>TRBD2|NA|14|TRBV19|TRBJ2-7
TGTGCCAGTAGTACGCCTCTCGGGGGGAACGAGCAGTACTTC
CASSTPLGGNEQYF
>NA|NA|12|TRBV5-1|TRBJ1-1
TGCGCCAGCAGCCCGCCAGGGGCTGAAGCTTTCTTT
CASSPPGAEAFF
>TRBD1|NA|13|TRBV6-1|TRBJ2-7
TGTGCCAGCAGCCCGGGACAGGGGTTCGAGCGGTACTTC
CASSPGQGFERYF
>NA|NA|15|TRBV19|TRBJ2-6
TGTGCCAGTAGCAAGATTGACACTGGGGCCAACGTCCTGACTTTC
CASSKIDTGANVLTF
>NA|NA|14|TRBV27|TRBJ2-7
TGTGCCAGCAGTTACTCACCAGGGCGGGACGAGCAGTACTTC
CASSYSPGRDEQYF
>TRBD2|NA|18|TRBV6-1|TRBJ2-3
TGTGCCAGCAGTGGGGGGGGGAGGGGCGACAACAGCACAGATACGCAGTATTTT
CASSGGGRGDNSTDTQYF
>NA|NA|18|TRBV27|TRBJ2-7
TGTGCCAGCAGCCCAAAAGGGCAGGACAGAATAAGAACCTACGAGCAGTACTTC
CASSPKGQDRIRTYEQYF
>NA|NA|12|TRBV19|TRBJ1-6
TGTGCCAGTAGCCCGAGCCGAGCACCCCTCCACTTT
CASSPSRAPLHF
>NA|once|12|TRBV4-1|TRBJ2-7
TGCGCCAGCAGCCAAGAGTGGGGCCTGAGGTACTTC
CASSQEWGLRYF
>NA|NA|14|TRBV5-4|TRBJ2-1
TGTGCCAGCAGCTTAACATTAGTTAAGAATGAGCAGTTCTTC
CASSLTLVKNEQFF
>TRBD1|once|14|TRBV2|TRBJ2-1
TGTGCCAGCAGACAGGGGCCCCGTTACAATGAGCAGTTCTTC
CASRQGPRYNEQFF
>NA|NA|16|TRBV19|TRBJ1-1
TGTGCCAGTAGTATCCTGGGGCGGGGCACAGCGGCTGAAGCTTTCTTT
CASSILGRGTAAEAFF
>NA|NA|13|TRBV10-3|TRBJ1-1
TGTGCCATCAGTGATGCAGGGACCACTGAAGCTTTCTTT
CAISDAGTTEAFF
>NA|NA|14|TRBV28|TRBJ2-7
TGTGCCAGCACCCTTGGGGGGAACCCCTACGAGCAGTACTTC
CASTLGGNPYEQYF
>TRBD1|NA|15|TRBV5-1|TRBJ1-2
TGCGCCAGCAGCTTACGGGACAGGTCGGGCTATGGCTACACCTTC
CASSLRDRSGYGYTF
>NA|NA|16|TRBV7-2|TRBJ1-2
TGTGCCAGCAGCTTACCGGGACGGAGACCTTCCTATGGCTACACCTTC
CASSLPGRRPSYGYTF
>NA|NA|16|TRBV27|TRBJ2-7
TGTGCCAGCAGTCCCCCCCCGGCGCAGAACGACTACGAGCAGTACTTC
CASSPPPAQNDYEQYF
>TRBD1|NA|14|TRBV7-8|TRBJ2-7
TGTGCCAGCAGCTCCCCGACAGGGTTTTACGAGCAGTACTTC
CASSSPTGFYEQYF
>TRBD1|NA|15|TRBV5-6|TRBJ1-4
TGTGCCAGCAGCTTGACGAGGGGGCCTAATGAAAAACTGTTTTTT
CASSLTRGPNEKLFF
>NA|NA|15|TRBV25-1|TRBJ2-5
TGTGCCAGCAGTGAATATCGGGGCAGGGGGGGGACCCAGTACTTC
CASSEYRGRGGTQYF
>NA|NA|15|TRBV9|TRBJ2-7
TGTGCCAGCAGCGTAGGGGGGCTGAGCTCCTACGAGCAGTACTTC
CASSVGGLSSYEQYF
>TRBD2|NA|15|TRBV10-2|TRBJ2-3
TGCGCCAGCAGGCTTGTCCGCGGGGGAAGGGATACGCAGTATTTT
CASRLVRGGRDTQYF
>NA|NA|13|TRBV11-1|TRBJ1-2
TGTGCCAGCAGCGAAACAGGGACCTATGGCTACACCTTC
CASSETGTYGYTF
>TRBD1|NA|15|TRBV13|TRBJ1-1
TGTGCCGGAGGGCGGGGGGACAGGGAAAGTTCTGAAGCTTTCTTT
CAGGRGDRESSEAFF
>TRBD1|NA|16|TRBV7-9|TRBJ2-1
TGTGCCAGCAGCTTGACTCCGGGACAGGGAGACAATGAGCAGTTCTTC
CASSLTPGQGDNEQFF
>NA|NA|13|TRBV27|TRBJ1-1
TGTGCCAGCAGTCCCGCAGGGACTACGAGAGCTTTCTTT
CASSPAGTTRAFF
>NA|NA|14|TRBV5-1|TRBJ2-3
TGCGCCAGCAGCTTTGGGCAGGGCCTAGATACGCAGTATTTT
CASSFGQGLDTQYF
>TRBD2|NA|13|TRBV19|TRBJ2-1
TGTGCCAGTCGTCCGGGGGGGCGGCTTGAGCAGTTCTTC
CASRPGGRLEQFF
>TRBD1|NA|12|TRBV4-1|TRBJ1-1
TGCGCCAGACGAACAGGGGATACTGAAGCTTTCTTT
CARRTGDTEAFF
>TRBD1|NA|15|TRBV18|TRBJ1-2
TGTGCCAGCTCACCCCGGGACAGTACTAACTATGGCTACACCTTC
CASSPRDSTNYGYTF
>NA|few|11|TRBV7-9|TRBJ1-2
TGTGCCAGCAGAACCGAGGGAGGCTACACCTTC
CASRTEGGYTF
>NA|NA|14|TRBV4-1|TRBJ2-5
TGCGCCAGCAGCCAAGGGTCTAGCCAAGAGACCCAGTACTTC
CASSQGSSQETQYF
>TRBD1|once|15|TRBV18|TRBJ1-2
TGTGCCAGCTCACCCAGGGACAGGGTAAACTATGGCTACACCTTC
CASSPRDRVNYGYTF
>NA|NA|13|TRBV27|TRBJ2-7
TGTGCCAGCAGTTTAGGTCCCGCTTACGAGCAGTACTTC
CASSLGPAYEQYF
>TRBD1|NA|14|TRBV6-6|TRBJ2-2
TGTGCCAGCAGAAACGGCCAGGGGGCCGGGGAGCTGTTTTTT
CASRNGQGAGELFF
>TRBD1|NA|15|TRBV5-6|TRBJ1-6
TGTGCCAGCAGCTTCTGGGACAGGGATAATTCACCCCTCCACTTT
CASSFWDRDNSPLHF
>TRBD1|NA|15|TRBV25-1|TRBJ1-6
TGTGCCAGCAGCAGAAGTGACAGGGAGAATTCACCCCTCCACTTT
CASSRSDRENSPLHF
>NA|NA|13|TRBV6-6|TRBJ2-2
TGTGCCAGCAGTTACCTGGGAACCGGGGAGCTGTTTTTT
CASSYLGTGELFF
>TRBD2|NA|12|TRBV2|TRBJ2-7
TGTGCCAGCAGGGGGACTAGCGTCGAGCAGTACTTC
CASRGTSVEQYF
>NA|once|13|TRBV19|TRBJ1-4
TGTGCCAGTAGTAAATCGGGTTTTGAAAAACTGTTTTTT
CASSKSGFEKLFF